This TCR beta chain was found in a study of monozygotic twins with inflammatory bowel disease. Amplification used two nested PCRs: 15 to 20 cycles, then 8 to 10 cycles, on TCRalpha/TCRbeta cDNA. From its re-call of the 5' RACE reads, TCRdb lists each CDR3 protein once, without DNA. The sample's table shows 150,000 to 200,000 distinct CDR3 sequences. The CDR3 is 15 amino acids. The V gene's germline CDR1 is SGHTA and CDR2 FQGTGA. As regards this clonotype: Its matching antigen is unknown.

Study conclusions and caveats: A distinction between different T cell subtypes was not possible. By inverse Simpson index, TCRbeta diversity was lower in IBD patients than in healthy co-twins.

This clonotype was obtained from a human donor with ulcerative colitis or Crohn's disease, or a healthy co-twin of an affected twin (not recorded which). The specimen was blood. The rearrangement joins TRBV7-3 to TRBJ2-3; TCRdb's D call of TRBD1 is untestable without DNA. The CDR3 spells CASSSARGETDTQYF.